The T cell receptor (beta chain) under discussion was sequenced for a study of blood T cell repertoires in COVID-19. Study-level information: The United States, Italy and Spain supplied acute and convalescent COVID-19 samples.

In the authors' workflow: Using reference gene primer amplification, nucleated cell counts were estimated. Some clones are missing from TCRdb's copy, which holds only in-frame ones; the method was immunoSEQ multiplex PCR. The DNA gave D and trimming, while V, J and clone size come from that table. The data contain about 410,000 clones, roughly nine tenths of them singletons. Across about two dozen US areas, participants ranged in age from about 18 to 100 years. All recovered Cohort 3 donors got two negative PCRs, got clearance, or saw symptom resolution. The V gene end was trimmed by 5 bases and the J gene end by 1 base; junction bases not matched to a gene: 4. The CDR3 has 15 residues. The germline CDR1 and CDR2 sequences are LGHDT and YNNKEL (reference sequence).

The sequencing sample was made of PBMCs or T cells enriched from blood (not recorded which). The sequence came from a woman aged 25 to 39 who had recovered from COVID-19. This chain connects TRBV3-1 (or the pseudogene TRBV3-2) to TRBJ2-2, with 7 bases matching TRBD1. The DNA of the CDR3 is TGTGCCAGCAGCAAGGGACAGATGAACACCGGGGAGCTGTTTTTT. This encodes CASSKGQMNTGELFF.